Listed below are T cell receptor beta chains from one sample, sequenced in a study of T cells in Graves' hyperthyroidism and ophthalmopathy. TCRdb passed the multiplex PCR reads through MiXCR, listing each CDR3 protein once. The sample lists approximately 260,000 distinct CDR3 sequences, about 16% occurring once. The sequencing input was blood. The receptors derive from a woman between 45 and 60 years old with Graves' hyperthyroidism that later progressed to Graves' ophthalmopathy. The CDR3 runs from the conserved cysteine through the conserved F or W. D genes are given only for firm matches. A row's size may be missing; if present it is once, few, many or a size class.

many TRBJ1-6 TRBD1 TRBV7-9 CASSLGQGFRNSPLHF TGTGCCAGCAGCTTAGGACAGGGGTTTCGAAACTCACCCCTCCACTTT
many TRBJ1-1 TRBD1 TRBV12-3/TRBV12-4 CASSSPGTGHTEAFF TGTGCCAGCAGTTCTCCCGGGACAGGCCACACTGAAGCTTTCTTT
many TRBJ2-3 - TRBV20-1 CSGHYQGDTQYF TGCAGTGGTCATTATCAGGGAGATACGCAGTATTTT
many TRBJ1-5 - TRBV2 CASSEGGSRPQHF TGTGCCAGCAGTGAAGGCGGTTCACGGCCCCAGCATTTT
few TRBJ2-3 TRBD2 TRBV10-1 CASSAALAGVRYF TGCGCCAGCAGTGCCGCCCTAGCGGGAGTCAGGTATTTT
many TRBJ2-7 - TRBV7-9 CASRTGTDYEQYF TGTGCCAGCAGGACCGGTACAGACTACGAGCAGTACTTC
few TRBJ1-2 TRBD1 TRBV9 CASRGQGSDNYGYTF TGTGCCAGCAGGGGACAGGGGTCGGATAACTATGGCTACACCTTC
many TRBJ2-7 - TRBV6-1 CASSGNTAEQYF TGTGCCAGCAGTGGTAACACTGCCGAGCAGTACTTC
- TRBJ2-2 TRBD1 TRBV12-3/TRBV12-4 CASSPWTGSGELFF TGTGCCAGCAGTCCCTGGACAGGGTCCGGGGAGCTGTTTTTT
few TRBJ2-2 - TRBV20-1 CSAREPFGGELFF TGCAGTGCTAGAGAACCTTTTGGTGGGGAGCTGTTTTTT
many TRBJ1-5 - TRBV2 CASSDQGLGQPQHF TGTGCCAGCAGTGATCAGGGATTAGGTCAGCCCCAGCATTTT
- TRBJ2-2 TRBD1 TRBV3-1 CASSQLLQGELFF TGTGCCAGCAGCCAACTTCTCCAGGGGGAACTGTTTTTT
- TRBJ1-2 TRBD1 TRBV5-6 CASSLFGTELRNYGYTF TGTGCCAGCAGCTTGTTCGGGACAGAACTCCGTAACTATGGCTACACCTTC
- TRBJ2-4 TRBD2 TRBV30 CAWNYGRLAKNIQYF TGTGCCTGGAACTACGGGAGGCTAGCCAAAAACATTCAGTACTTC
once TRBJ1-2 - TRBV10-3 CAISESVGIGYGYTF TGTGCCATCAGTGAGTCGGTGGGGATCGGGTATGGCTACACCTTC
many TRBJ2-7 TRBD2 TRBV20-1 CSARDSAGGTYEQYF TGCAGTGCTAGAGATTCAGCGGGAGGGACCTACGAGCAGTACTTC